This T cell receptor (beta chain) was found in a study of tissue T cells after allogeneic stem cell transplantation (dated by TCRdb to between 2021 and 2024). For context, the study as a whole: TCR beta repertoires were profiled across many tissues obtained from research autopsies of patients with and without GVHD, as well as in mouse models of GVHD. On the human side, the study was prospective and observational, with no blinding or randomization.

The germline V gene sets CDR1 to MSHET and CDR2 to SYDVDS. V is reduced by 6 bases and J by 0 bases, leaving a spacing of 11 bases between them. From the cysteine up to the phenylalanine, the CDR3 has a length of 15 residues. The DNA shown is the part of the CDR3 that was read: 42 bases, in frame from base 1. This clone has just a few counts. Its antigen is currently not known. Mouse gene names and germline sequences are the ones reported for this receptor. The sequence runs out 1 residue before the end of the CDR3; the remainder is reconstructed from the germline J gene. The same CDR3 arises from other DNA sequences in this sample as well. Library preparation used the immunoSEQ multiplex PCR assay. Adaptive Biotechnologies performed TCRbeta CDR3 sequencing at survey depth and reported CDR3 sequences, V/J genes, productive frequency, and template counts. TCR beta CDR3 regions were amplified from genomic DNA instead of RNA. In the paper's pipeline: Pairwise repertoire overlap between tissues was quantified with Jensen-Shannon divergence, where 1 means complete divergence and 0 identical. Based on pairwise JSD values, tissues were grouped by single-linkage agglomerative hierarchical clustering, and the results were shown as dendrograms. GLIPH2 was run on all patient samples with simulation_depth 1000, kmer_min_depth 3, cdr3_length_cutoff 8, keeping groups with more than two unique CDR3s. A standardized tissue-overlap score was generated by extrapolating Jaccard GLIPH-group overlap across patients to a standard repertoire size of 1000 clones. Linear mixed-effect models, with tissue as a fixed effect and individual as a random effect, were used to test how diversity related to clinical or experimental variables. TCRdb limited this immuneACCESS table to in-frame rearrangements with V and J called. A share of clones is missing; checked studies link under half to unresolved V genes, and the rest is unexplained. V and J calls and clone size follow that table, whereas D and trimming were derived from the DNA. This sample is represented by about 48,000 clones; around 69% of them were singletons. The ten largest clonotypes hold under 0.9% of the sample.

Study-wide findings and limitations: In both patients and mice, T cells from blood and spleen covered only a limited part of the TCR repertoire found in tissues. The study did not establish which tissue TCRs were alloreactive or antigen-specific, and some clones may have been host cells that persisted. A small and clinically heterogeneous patient cohort was studied, and sampling depth was acknowledged as a limitation. Few T cell clones were found to be shared across patients, but shared repertoire signatures across patients were revealed in a tissue-specific fashion by motif-based clustering. Within patients, how anatomically similar tissues were was a major factor shaping TCR repertoire composition, regardless of disease or transplant status.

The sequence was collected from a pool of C57BL/6 mice in good health. The sequence is built from TRBV29 and TRBJ1-4, with a tentative D gene TRBD1 over 5 matching bases. The sequencing input was sorted cells pooled from one or two spleens. The CDR3 protein: CASSPGQFSNERLFF. The part of the CDR3 DNA that was read is TGTGCTAGCAGCCCCGGACAATTTTCCAACGAAAGATTATTT.